These 5 T cell receptor beta chains originate from one sample sequenced in a study of shared clonotypes between healthy human individuals. Profiling relied on immunoSEQ multiplex PCR, and the TCRdb table lists in-frame clones only, not all of them. The data hold roughly 2,000,000 clones, with about 94% observed a single time. Terminally differentiated effector memory CD45RA+ cells were left out of the naive CD8 fraction, which was CD45RO-negative and positively selected for CCR7. Specimen: naive CD8+ T cells from PBMCs. These receptors were obtained from a man aged 18 to 30 in good health. Some clones in this sample may be carry-over from other donors' samples.

The genes are TRBV11-2 and TRBJ2-7; weak D call: TRBD1 (5 bases). This CDR3 is built from 14 residues. V lost 4 bases and J 0 bases, leaving 10 bases between the germline ends. CDR1 and CDR2 (germline): SGHAT, FQNNGV. Written as DNA, the CDR3 is TGTGCCAGCAGCTCACCGACAGTCTCCTACGAGCAGTACTTC. Its translation: CASSSPTVSYEQYF.

On this clone itself: This likely comes from a read error, as the CDR3 has no conserved phenylalanine or tryptophan at its end. J is TRBJ1-2 and V is TRBV28, with D possibly matching TRBD1 (5 bases). With 7 bases removed from V and 5 bases from J, the gap between germline ends came to 11 bases. CDR1 MDHEN and CDR2 SYDVKM come from the germline V gene. The CDR3 covers 12 residues. This chain's CDR3 is CASNPGGYGYTL. CDR3 sequence (DNA): TGTGCCAGCAATCCGGGGGGTTATGGCTACACCCTC.

This sequence joins TRBV5-8 and TRBJ2-3, with TRBD2 identical over 8 bases. The V and J ends lost 2 bases and 2 bases, in that order; junction bases with no gene match: 7. Germline lookup yields CDR1 SGHTS and CDR2 YDEGEE. The CDR3 extends over 16 amino acids. The chain's CDR3 is CASSFISGSLTDTQYF. CDR3 bases: TGTGCCAGCAGCTTTATCAGCGGGAGTCTCACAGATACGCAGTATTTT.

This chain joins TRBV2 and TRBJ2-1; D gene unclear. The CDR3 runs 11 residues. Per the germline V gene, CDR1 is SNHLY and CDR2 is FYNNEI. Trimming pared 6 bases from V and 9 bases from J, leaving 9 bases between. In DNA form, the CDR3 reads TGTGCCAGCAGGACAAATGGTGAGCAGTTCTTC. Its protein is CASRTNGEQFF.

The J gene is TRBJ1-1, the V gene TRBV15; D is uncertain. The germline gives CDR1 LNHNV, CDR2 YYDKDF (reference sequence). V gave up 2 bases and J gave up 2 bases, with 3 bases separating them. The CDR3 is 12 residues long. In nucleotides, the CDR3 is TGTGCCACCAGCAGATTCAACACTGAAGCTTTCTTT. It specifies CATSRFNTEAFF.